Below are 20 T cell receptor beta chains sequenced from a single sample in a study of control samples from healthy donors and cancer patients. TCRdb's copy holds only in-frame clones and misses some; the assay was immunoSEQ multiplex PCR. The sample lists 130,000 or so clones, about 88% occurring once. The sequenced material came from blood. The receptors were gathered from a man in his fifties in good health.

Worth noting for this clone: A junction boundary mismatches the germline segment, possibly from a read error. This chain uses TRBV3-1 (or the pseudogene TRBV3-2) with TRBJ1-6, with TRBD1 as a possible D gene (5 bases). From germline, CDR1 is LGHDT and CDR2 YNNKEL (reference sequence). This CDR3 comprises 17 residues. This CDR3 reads CASSQDPWGSNNSPLHF. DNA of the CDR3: TGTGCCAGCAGCCAAGATCCATGGGGCTCCAATAATTCACCCCTCCACTTT.

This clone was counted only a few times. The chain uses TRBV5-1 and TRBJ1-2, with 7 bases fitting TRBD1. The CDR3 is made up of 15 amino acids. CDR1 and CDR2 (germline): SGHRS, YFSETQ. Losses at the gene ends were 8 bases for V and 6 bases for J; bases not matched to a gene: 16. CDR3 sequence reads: CASTIYTGTEDGYTF. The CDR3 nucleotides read TGCGCCAGTACCATATACACCGGGACAGAGGATGGCTACACCTTC.

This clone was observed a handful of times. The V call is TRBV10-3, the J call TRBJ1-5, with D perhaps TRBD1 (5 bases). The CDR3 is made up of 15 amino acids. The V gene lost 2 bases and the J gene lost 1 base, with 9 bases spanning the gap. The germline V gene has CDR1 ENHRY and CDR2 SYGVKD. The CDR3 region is CAISETGDSNQPQHF. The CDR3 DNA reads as TGTGCCATCAGTGAGACGGGGGACAGCAATCAGCCCCAGCATTTT.

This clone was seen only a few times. This CDR3 is CASSPDRDQPQHF. CDR3 bases: TGTGCCAGCAGTCCCGACAGGGATCAGCCCCAGCATTTT. The J gene is TRBJ1-5, the V gene TRBV2; 7 bases line up with TRBD1. V gave up 5 bases and J gave up 5 bases; unmatched junction bases: 3. The CDR3 is 13 amino acids. CDR1 and CDR2 from the germline V gene are SNHLY and FYNNEI.

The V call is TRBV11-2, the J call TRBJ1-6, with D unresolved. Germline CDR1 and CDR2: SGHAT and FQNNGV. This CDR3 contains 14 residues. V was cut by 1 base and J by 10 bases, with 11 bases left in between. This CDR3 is CASSLAGFGSPLHF. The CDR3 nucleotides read TGTGCCAGCAGCTTAGCGGGTTTTGGCTCACCCCTCCACTTT.

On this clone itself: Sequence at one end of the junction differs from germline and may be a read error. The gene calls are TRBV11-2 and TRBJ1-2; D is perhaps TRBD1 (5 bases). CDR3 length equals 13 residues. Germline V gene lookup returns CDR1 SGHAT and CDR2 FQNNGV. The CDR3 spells CASRHDSNNGYTF. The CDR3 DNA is TGTGCCAGCAGACATGACAGTAACAATGGCTACACCTTC.

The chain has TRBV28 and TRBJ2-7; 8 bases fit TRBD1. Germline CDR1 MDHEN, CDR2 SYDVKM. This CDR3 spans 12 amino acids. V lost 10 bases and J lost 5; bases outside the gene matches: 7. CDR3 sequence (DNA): TGTGCCATCGGACAGGGTCACAACGAGCAGTACTTC. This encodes CAIGQGHNEQYF.

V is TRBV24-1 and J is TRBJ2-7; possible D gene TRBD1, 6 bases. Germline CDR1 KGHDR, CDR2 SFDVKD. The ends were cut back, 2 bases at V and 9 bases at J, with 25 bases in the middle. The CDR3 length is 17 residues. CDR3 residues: CATSDSGPRSQRGRQYF. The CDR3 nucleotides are TGTGCCACCAGTGATTCGGGACCCAGATCACAAAGGGGGAGGCAGTACTTC.

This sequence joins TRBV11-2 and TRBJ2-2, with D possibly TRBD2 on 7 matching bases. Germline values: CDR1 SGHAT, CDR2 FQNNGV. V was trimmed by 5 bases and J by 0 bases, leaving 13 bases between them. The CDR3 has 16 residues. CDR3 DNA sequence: TGTGCCAGCAGCCGGAGGGGGGGCCCGAACACCGGGGAGCTGTTTTTT. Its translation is CASSRRGGPNTGELFF.

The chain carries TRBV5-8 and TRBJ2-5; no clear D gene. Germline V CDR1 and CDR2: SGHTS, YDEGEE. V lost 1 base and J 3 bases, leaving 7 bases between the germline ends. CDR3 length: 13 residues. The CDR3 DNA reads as TGTGCCAGCAGCTTGCTAGACGAAGAGACCCAGTACTTC. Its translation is CASSLLDEETQYF. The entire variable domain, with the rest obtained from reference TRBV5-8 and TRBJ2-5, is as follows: EAGVTQSPTHLIKTRGQQATLRCSPISGHTSVYWYQQALGLGLQFLLWYDEGEERNRGNFPPRFSGRQFPNYSSELNVNALELEDSALYLCASSLLDEETQYFGPGTRLLVL.

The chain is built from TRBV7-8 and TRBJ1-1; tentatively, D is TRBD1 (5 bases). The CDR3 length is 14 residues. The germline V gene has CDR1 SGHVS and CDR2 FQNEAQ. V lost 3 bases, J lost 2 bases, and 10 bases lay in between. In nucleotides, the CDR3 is TGTGCCAGCAGCTTGCGACAGCTCAACACTGAAGCTTTCTTT. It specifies CASSLRQLNTEAFF.

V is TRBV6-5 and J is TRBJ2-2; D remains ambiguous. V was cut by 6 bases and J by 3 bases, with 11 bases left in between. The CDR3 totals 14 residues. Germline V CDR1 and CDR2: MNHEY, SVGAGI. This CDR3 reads CASSRDSYTGELFF. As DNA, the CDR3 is TGTGCCAGCAGCCGTGATTCCTACACCGGGGAGCTGTTTTTT.

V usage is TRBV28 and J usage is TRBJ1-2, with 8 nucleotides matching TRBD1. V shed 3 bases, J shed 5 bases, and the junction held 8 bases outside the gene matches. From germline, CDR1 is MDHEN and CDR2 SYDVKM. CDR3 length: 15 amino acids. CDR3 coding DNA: TGTGCCAGCAGTTTTTCGGACAGGGTAGGGTATGGCTACACCTTC. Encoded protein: CASSFSDRVGYGYTF.

The DNA for the CDR3 is TGTGCCACCAGCAGAGACCTGAAAACAGGGTACACCTTC. This translates into CATSRDLKTGYTF. V is TRBV15 and J is TRBJ1-2, with a tentative D call TRBD1 (6 bases). Trimming shortened V by 0 bases and J by 11 bases, and 13 bases separated the two germline ends. Germline-derived CDR1 and CDR2 are LNHNV and YYDKDF (reference sequence). CDR3 length: 13 residues.

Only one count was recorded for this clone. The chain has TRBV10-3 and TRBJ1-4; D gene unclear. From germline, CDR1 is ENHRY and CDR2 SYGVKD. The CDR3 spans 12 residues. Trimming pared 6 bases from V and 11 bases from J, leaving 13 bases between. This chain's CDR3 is CAISGRGGKLFF. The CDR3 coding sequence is TGTGCCATCAGCGGCAGAGGTGGGAAACTGTTTTTT.

The DNA of the CDR3 is TGTGCCAGCAGTAGGGGTATGGACGACCGAAATGAAAAACTGTTTTTT. Its translation is CASSRGMDDRNEKLFF. The rearrangement uses TRBV28 and TRBJ1-4; the D gene is possibly TRBD1 (5 bases). Trimming removed 5 bases from V and 5 bases from J, with 18 bases in between. CDR3 size: 16 residues. Looked up from germline, CDR1 is MDHEN and CDR2 is SYDVKM.

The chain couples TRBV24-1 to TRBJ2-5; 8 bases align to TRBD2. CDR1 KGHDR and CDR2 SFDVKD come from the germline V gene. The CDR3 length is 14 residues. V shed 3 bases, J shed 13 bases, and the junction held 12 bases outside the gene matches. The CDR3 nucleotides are TGTGCCACCAGTGATCTACGGGGGGGGGCAGGAAGGTACTTC. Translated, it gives CATSDLRGGAGRYF.

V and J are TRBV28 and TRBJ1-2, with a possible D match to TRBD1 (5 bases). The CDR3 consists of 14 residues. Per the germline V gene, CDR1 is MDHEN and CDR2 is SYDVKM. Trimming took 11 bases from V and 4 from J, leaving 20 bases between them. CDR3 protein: CALGRGAPSYGYTF. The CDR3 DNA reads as TGTGCCCTAGGGAGGGGTGCCCCCTCCTATGGCTACACCTTC.

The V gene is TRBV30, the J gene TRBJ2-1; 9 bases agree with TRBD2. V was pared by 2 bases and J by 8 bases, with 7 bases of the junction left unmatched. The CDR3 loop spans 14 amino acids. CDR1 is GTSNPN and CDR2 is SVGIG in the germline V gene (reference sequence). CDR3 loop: CAWSPGLARDEQFF. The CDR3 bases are TGTGCCTGGAGTCCGGGACTAGCACGCGATGAGCAGTTCTTC.

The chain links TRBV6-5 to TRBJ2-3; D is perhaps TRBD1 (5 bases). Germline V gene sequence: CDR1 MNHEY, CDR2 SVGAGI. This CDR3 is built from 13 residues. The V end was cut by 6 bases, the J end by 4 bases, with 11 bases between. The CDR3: CASRLTVPDTQYF. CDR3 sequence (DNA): TGTGCCAGCAGACTGACAGTTCCAGATACGCAGTATTTT.